Following are 27 T cell receptor beta chains from one sample sequenced in a study of blood T cell repertoires in COVID-19. Clones were sequenced by immunoSEQ multiplex PCR, and TCRdb holds only the in-frame ones, with some missing. The table has 55,000 to 80,000 clones, approximately 82% seen once; the top ten hold roughly 5.6%. The source material was peripheral blood. These receptors all stem from a man aged 45-60 years with active COVID-19.

The chain couples TRBV19 to TRBJ2-5; 7 nucleotides match TRBD1. V gave up 3 bases and J gave up 4 bases; unmatched junction bases: 8. The V gene's germline CDR1 is LNHDA and CDR2 SQIVND (reference sequence). The length of the CDR3 is 15 residues. The CDR3, as DNA: TGTGCCAGTAGTATGAGGCAGGGGGAAAGAGAGACCCAGTACTTC. The encoded protein is CASSMRQGERETQYF.

The chain combines TRBV13 with TRBJ1-4, with 7 bases aligning to TRBD1. J lost 8 bases, V lost 4 bases, and 1 base had no gene match. The CDR3 contains 12 residues. CDR1 and CDR2 from the germline V gene are PRHDT and FYEKMQ (reference sequence). In DNA form, the CDR3 reads TGTGCCAGCAGCTACAGGGGAGAAAAACTGTTTTTT. It codes for CASSYRGEKLFF.

The rearrangement links TRBV6-5 to TRBJ2-1; 10 nucleotides match TRBD1. The CDR3 contains 15 residues. Germline lookup yields CDR1 MNHEY and CDR2 SVGAGI. The V segment lost 2 bases and the J segment 4 bases; nucleotides outside the gene matches: 2. The CDR3 region is CASSYDRGLYNEQFF. DNA of the CDR3: TGTGCCAGCAGTTACGACAGGGGGCTGTACAATGAGCAGTTCTTC.

The V and J genes are TRBV3-1 (or the pseudogene TRBV3-2) and TRBJ1-2; unclear D gene. Deletions cut 0 bases from V and 8 bases from J, with 4 bases between. Germline V gene data show CDR1 as LGHDT and CDR2 as YNNKEL (reference sequence). The CDR3 loop spans 11 amino acids. The CDR3 loop is CASSQDQGYTF. As DNA, the CDR3 is TGTGCCAGCAGCCAAGATCAGGGCTACACCTTC.

The chain couples TRBV19 to TRBJ2-5, with 14 nucleotides matching TRBD2. The trim removed 6 bases at V and 3 bases at J, leaving 6 bases unmatched. This CDR3 region has 16 residues. CDR1 is LNHDA, CDR2 SQIVND, per germline (reference sequence). The CDR3 DNA follows: TGTGCCAGTAGCCTACTGGGACTAGCGGGAGAAGAGACCCAGTACTTC. It yields the protein CASSLLGLAGEETQYF.

The V and J genes are TRBV2 and TRBJ2-1; D gene ambiguous. Between the trimmed V and J ends, which lost 7 bases and 3 bases, there was a span of 10 bases. CDR3 length equals 13 residues. Germline CDR1 reads SNHLY; CDR2 reads FYNNEI. CDR3 in amino acids: CASTPEIYNEQFF. CDR3 DNA sequence: TGTGCCAGCACCCCCGAGATCTACAATGAGCAGTTCTTC. The entire variable domain, with the rest obtained from reference TRBV2 and TRBJ2-1, is as follows: EPEVTQTPSHQVTQMGQEVILRCVPISNHLYFYWYRQILGQKVEFLVSFYNNEISEKSEIFDDQFSVERPDGSNFTLKIRSTKLEDSAMYFCASTPEIYNEQFFGPGTRLTVL.

This clone has more than one count but fewer than ten. The chain links TRBV7-9 to TRBJ2-1, with a weak D call TRBD1 (7 bases). V lost 0 bases and J 5 bases, leaving 8 bases between the germline ends. Germline V CDR1 and CDR2: SEHNR, FQNEAQ (reference sequence). This CDR3 has 14 residues. The CDR3 is CASSLARGDNEQFF. CDR3 in DNA: TGTGCCAGCAGCTTAGCCAGGGGGGACAATGAGCAGTTCTTC.

This chain connects TRBV5-6 to TRBJ2-5; TRBD2 is a possible D gene (5 bases). V was pared by 0 bases and J by 5 bases, with 14 bases between. Germline-derived CDR1 and CDR2 are SGHDT and YYEEEE. This CDR3 is built from 15 residues. The CDR3 protein is CASSLGGSHWETQYF. DNA for the CDR3: TGTGCCAGCAGCTTGGGAGGGAGCCATTGGGAGACCCAGTACTTC.

CDR3 amino acids: CASSLGLVMTQYF. The DNA of the CDR3 is TGTGCCAGCAGTTTAGGTCTAGTGATGACCCAGTACTTC. The chain employs TRBV12-3 or TRBV12-4 and TRBJ2-5, with no clear D. Trimming cost V 1 base and J 7 bases, with 10 bases left between them. The CDR3 has 13 amino acids.

This chain joins TRBV5-1 and TRBJ1-2; 10 nucleotides line up with TRBD1. Germline V gene sequence: CDR1 SGHRS, CDR2 YFSETQ. The CDR3 length is 15 residues. Trimming removed 4 bases from V and 4 bases from J; junction bases left unmatched: 7. The CDR3 protein is CASSPRTGGPYGYTF. As DNA, the CDR3 is TGCGCCAGCAGCCCCAGGACAGGGGGTCCCTATGGCTACACCTTC.

V gene TRBV7-3 combines with J gene TRBJ2-1; 14 positions agree with TRBD2. The CDR3 has 15 residues. After removal of 5 bases from V and 9 bases from J, the junction contained 6 bases not matched to a gene. In germline, CDR1 is SGHTA, CDR2 FQGTGA. The chain's CDR3 is CASSRLTSGGGEQFF. In DNA, the CDR3 is TGTGCCAGCAGCCGCCTGACTAGCGGGGGGGGTGAGCAGTTCTTC.

The CDR3 nucleotides read TGTGCCAGCAGCCAAGACCTGGGCGAAACCCAGTACTTC. Translation: CASSQDLGETQYF. The chain carries TRBV14 and TRBJ2-5; D remains unclear. Germline CDR1 SGHDN, CDR2 FVKESK. The CDR3 loop spans 13 amino acids. The V and J ends lost 0 bases and 8 bases respectively, with 10 bases between them. Together with reference TRBV14 and TRBJ2-5, the CDR3 gives the full variable domain: EAGVTQFPSHSVIEKGQTVTLRCDPISGHDNLYWYRRVMGKEIKFLLHFVKESKQDESGMPNNRFLAERTGGTYSTLKVQPAELEDSGVYFCASSQDLGETQYFGPGTRLLVL.

The chain carries TRBV19 and TRBJ1-5; TRBD1 is a possible D gene (5 bases). This CDR3 spans 14 amino acids. Germline V lookup: CDR1 LNHDA, CDR2 SQIVND (reference sequence). Trimming left V 4 bases short and J 6 bases short, with 13 bases between. DNA of the CDR3: TGTGCCAGTAGTACAGGGCCTGTAACTCAGCCCCAGCATTTT. As protein: CASSTGPVTQPQHF.

The chain links TRBV7-9 to TRBJ2-2; D not resolved. Per germline, CDR1 SEHNR and CDR2 FQNEAQ (reference sequence). This CDR3 is 13 amino acids long. Trimming cost V 3 bases and J 7 bases, with 9 bases left between them. CDR3 residues: CASSFRVNGELFF. The CDR3 bases are TGTGCCAGCAGCTTCCGAGTAAACGGGGAGCTGTTTTTT.

The J gene is TRBJ2-4, the V gene TRBV28; 9 bases are shared with TRBD2. V lost 3 bases to trimming and J lost 3 bases; unmatched junction nucleotides: 21. This CDR3 comprises 21 residues. Germline CDR1 reads MDHEN; CDR2 reads SYDVKM. CDR3 bases: TGTGCCAGCAGTTTTTGGCGGGAGGGCCGGTTATTGAATGGGGGCAAAAACATTCAGTACTTC. Amino acids: CASSFWREGRLLNGGKNIQYF.

The gene calls are TRBV18 and TRBJ2-3; a possible D gene is TRBD2 (5 bases). With 1 base removed from V and 5 bases from J, the gap between germline ends came to 13 bases. This CDR3 has 15 amino acids. CDR1 and CDR2 (germline): KGHSH, LQKENI. The CDR3 sequence: CASSPRSGWVDTQYF. The CDR3 DNA reads TGTGCCAGCTCACCACGGTCGGGGTGGGTAGATACGCAGTATTTT.

The chain links TRBV5-1 to TRBJ1-1; no clear D gene. This CDR3 contains 13 residues. CDR1 and CDR2 (germline): SGHRS, YFSETQ. Trimming shortened V by 2 bases and J by 1 base, and 6 bases separated the two germline ends. The CDR3, as DNA: TGCGCCAGCAGCTTTTCAGGGAACACTGAAGCTTTCTTT. The encoded protein is CASSFSGNTEAFF.

This chain connects TRBV7-9 to TRBJ2-7, with D perhaps TRBD1 (7 bases). CDR3 length: 15 residues. The germline V gene encodes CDR1 SEHNR and CDR2 FQNEAQ (reference sequence). Trimming took 1 base from V and 5 from J, leaving 15 bases between them. The CDR3 loop is CASSLVGQGGHEQYF. The CDR3 DNA sequence: TGTGCCAGCAGCTTAGTGGGTCAGGGGGGCCACGAGCAGTACTTC.

This sequence joins TRBV7-8 and TRBJ2-7; weak D call: TRBD2 (6 bases). CDR1 and CDR2 from the germline V gene are SGHVS and FQNEAQ. This CDR3 comprises 16 residues. V lost 3 bases and J 2 bases, leaving 17 bases between the germline ends. The CDR3 DNA reads as TGTGCCAGCAGCTTGGAGGAGGGAGGAACAACCTACGAGCAGTACTTC. This gives the protein CASSLEEGGTTYEQYF.

V is TRBV5-1 and J is TRBJ1-1, with TRBD1 as a possible D gene (5 bases). CDR1 and CDR2 (germline): SGHRS, YFSETQ. The length of the CDR3 is 13 residues. V lost 0 bases and J lost 4, with 7 bases in between. The CDR3: CASSLGQSTEAFF. The CDR3 nucleotides read TGCGCCAGCAGCTTGGGACAGAGCACTGAAGCTTTCTTT.

The CDR3 loop reads CASSLGQGTSPLHF. CDR3 in DNA: TGTGCCAGCAGCCTGGGACAGGGGACATCACCCCTCCACTTT. The chain recombines TRBV6-5 with TRBJ1-6, with 10 bases lining up with TRBD1. After removal of 6 bases from V and 10 bases from J, the junction contained 6 bases not matched to a gene. CDR3 size: 14 residues. CDR1 is MNHEY, CDR2 SVGAGI, per germline.

This rearrangement joins TRBV19 to TRBJ1-6; 11 bases align to TRBD1. This CDR3 is 15 amino acids long. V shed 7 bases and J 10 bases; nucleotides not matched to a gene: 9. Germline CDR1 is LNHDA and CDR2 is SQIVND (reference sequence). Written as DNA, the CDR3 is TGTGCCAGTACCCGCGGGACAGGGGGTCAATCACCCCTCCACTTT. Its translation is CASTRGTGGQSPLHF.

This clone appeared a single time. The chain has TRBV7-9 and TRBJ2-1; D is unresolved. Between the trimmed V and J ends, which lost 0 bases and 0 bases, there was a span of 3 bases. This CDR3 region has 14 residues. Germline V lookup: CDR1 SEHNR, CDR2 FQNEAQ (reference sequence). CDR3 in amino acids: CASSLASSYNEQFF. The DNA for the CDR3 is TGTGCCAGCAGCTTAGCTAGCTCCTACAATGAGCAGTTCTTC.

The genes are TRBV5-1 and TRBJ2-2, with 7 nucleotides matching TRBD1. V was clipped by 3 bases and J by 5 bases; unmatched bases: 7. The CDR3 contains 15 residues. Germline lookup yields CDR1 SGHRS and CDR2 YFSETQ. Here the CDR3 reads CASSSSGGRTGELFF. The CDR3 region has the DNA TGCGCCAGCAGCTCCTCAGGGGGTAGAACCGGGGAGCTGTTTTTT. Together with reference TRBV5-1 and TRBJ2-2, the CDR3 gives the full variable domain: KAGVTQTPRYLIKTRGQQVTLSCSPISGHRSVSWYQQTPGQGLQFLFEYFSETQRNKGNFPGRFSGRQFSNSRSEMNVSTLELGDSALYLCASSSSGGRTGELFFGEGSRLTVL.

The chain employs TRBV9 and TRBJ1-1, with 10 bases fitting TRBD1. The CDR3 sequence is 15 residues long. The J segment lost 2 bases and the V segment lost 3 bases, leaving 4 bases of the junction unmatched. Germline V gene data show CDR1 as SGDLS and CDR2 as YYNGEE. CDR3 sequence: CASSAGQGGNTEAFF. As DNA, the CDR3 is TGTGCCAGCAGCGCAGGACAGGGGGGAAACACTGAAGCTTTCTTT. The complete variable domain, with remaining parts taken from reference TRBV9 and TRBJ1-1, reads DSGVTQTPKHLITATGQRVTLRCSPRSGDLSVYWYQQSLDQGLQFLIQYYNGEERAKGNILERFSAQQFPDLHSELNLSSLELGDSALYFCASSAGQGGNTEAFFGQGTRLTVV.

The rearrangement links TRBV27 to TRBJ2-1; 8 bases map to TRBD2. With V trimmed by 6 bases and J by 2 bases, 6 bases remained unmatched. Germline CDR1 is MNHEY and CDR2 is SMNVEV (reference sequence). The CDR3 contains 15 residues. The CDR3, as DNA: TGTGCCAGCAGGCTTAGCGGGACTGCCTACAATGAGCAGTTCTTC. This encodes CASRLSGTAYNEQFF.

This clone occurred a few times. The V gene is TRBV18, the J gene TRBJ1-5; D uncertain. V lost 3 bases and J 4 bases, leaving 10 bases between the germline ends. Germline V gene data show CDR1 as KGHSH and CDR2 as LQKENI. The CDR3 has 14 amino acids. The CDR3 sequence: CASSPPARNQPQHF. CDR3 coding DNA: TGTGCCAGCTCACCTCCTGCGAGGAATCAGCCCCAGCATTTT.